A selection of T cell receptor beta chains follows, all from one sample in a study of Graves' ophthalmopathy and Graves' hyperthyroidism. TCRdb re-analysed the multiplex PCR reads in MiXCR, keeping a single row per CDR3 protein. Of just over 600,000 distinct CDR3 sequences in the sample, about 20% are singletons; the top ten hold 7.1%. Sequences were obtained from peripheral blood. These receptors originate from a woman between 18 and 29 years old with stable Graves' hyperthyroidism. Some clones in this sample may be carry-over from other donors' samples. Both conserved end residues are part of each CDR3. A D gene is named only where the DNA matches it firmly. Rows may omit the clone size; those that give it use once, few, many or a size class.

j_gene | abundance | d_gene | v_gene | CDR3nt | CDR3aa
TRBJ1-1 | . | . | TRBV19 | TGTGCCAGTAGTACTACAGGGTACACTGACGCTTTCTTT | CASSTTGYTDAFF
TRBJ2-4 | . | . | TRBV7-2 | TGTGCCAGCAGCTATAGCAAAAACATTCAGTACTTC | CASSYSKNIQYF
TRBJ1-2 | few | . | TRBV13 | TGTGCCAACACCGGGACACCGTATGGCTACACCTTC | CANTGTPYGYTF
TRBJ1-1 | . | . | TRBV6-1 | TGTGCCAGCAGTAAAGGACAGTCTGAAGCTTTCTTT | CASSKGQSEAFF
TRBJ2-5 | few | . | TRBV7-9 | TGTGCCAGCAGCTTTAAGACCAATTCACAAGAGACCCAGTACTTC | CASSFKTNSQETQYF
TRBJ2-7 | . | . | TRBV11-2 | TGTGCCAGCAGCACCTACGGACCCGCTCCGAGTTACGAGCAGTACTTC | CASSTYGPAPSYEQYF
TRBJ2-5 | . | TRBD1 | TRBV6-1 | TGTGCCAGCAATAACCGGGACAGGACATACTTC | CASNNRDRTYF
TRBJ1-5 | many | TRBD1 | TRBV6-1 | TGTGCCAGCAGTGGAAGACAGGGTTATCAGCCCCAGCATTTT | CASSGRQGYQPQHF
TRBJ2-7 | . | . | TRBV13 | TGTGCCAGCAGCTCGGACTCCGCTGAGGGCGAGCAGTACTTC | CASSSDSAEGEQYF
TRBJ2-7 | . | TRBD2 | TRBV6-5 | TGTGCCAGCAGTTACACCCGGAGCGGGGGGGCCCGAGAGCAGTACTTC | CASSYTRSGGAREQYF
TRBJ1-6 | . | TRBD1 | TRBV28 | TGTGCCAGCAGTATTGACAGGGTGAATTCACCCCTCCACTTT | CASSIDRVNSPLHF
TRBJ1-2 | many | . | TRBV14 | TGTGCCAGCAGCCAACTCCGGCAGGGCCGCGGCTACACCTTC | CASSQLRQGRGYTF
TRBJ2-2 | . | . | TRBV4-1 | TGCGCCAGCAGCCAAGTGTCGTCATCCGGGAAAAACACCGGGGAGCTGTTTTTT | CASSQVSSSGKNTGELFF
TRBJ2-7 | many | . | TRBV6-1 | TGTGCCAGCAGCCCCTGGGGCGGCTCCGCTGGTGAGCAGTACTTC | CASSPWGGSAGEQYF
TRBJ1-1 | many | . | TRBV6-1 | TGTGCCAGCACCCAGGGGAGAAACACTGAAGCTTTCTTT | CASTQGRNTEAFF
TRBJ2-7 | . | TRBD2 | TRBV12-3/TRBV12-4 | TGTGCCAGCAGTCCCCCTAGCGGCCCCTACGGGCAGTACTTC | CASSPPSGPYGQYF
TRBJ2-7 | . | . | TRBV4-2 | TGTGCCAGCAGCCAAGAAAGTCCCACGTCGGGTACCTACGAGCAGTACTTC | CASSQESPTSGTYEQYF
TRBJ2-7 | few | TRBD2 | TRBV6-1 | TGTGCCAGCAGTCTTACTGCTAGCGGGACCTTTTTCGAGCAGTACTTC | CASSLTASGTFFEQYF
TRBJ2-3 | many | . | TRBV19 | TGTGCCAGTAGTTCCATAGAAACCCCTCGCACAGATACGCAGTATTTT | CASSSIETPRTDTQYF
TRBJ1-3 | many | . | TRBV28 | TGTGCCAGCAGTTTATGGGGCGGAGGGACCGGAAACACCATATATTTT | CASSLWGGGTGNTIYF
TRBJ1-1 | many | . | TRBV2 | TGTGCCAGCAGCGCAAGAGGGCCCGGTACTGAAGCTTTCTTT | CASSARGPGTEAFF
TRBJ2-5 | . | . | TRBV5-1 | TGCGCCAGCAGCTTGCGGACTCTCGAGAAGACCCAGTACTTC | CASSLRTLEKTQYF
TRBJ2-4 | many | . | TRBV20-1 | TGCAGTGCTAGAGATCTGCGTAGAGCCAAAAACATTCAGTACTTC | CSARDLRRAKNIQYF
TRBJ1-1 | . | . | TRBV6-1 | TGTGCCAGCAGCCCCGGGCTCGGGGGAGGGACTGAAGCTTTCTTT | CASSPGLGGGTEAFF
TRBJ2-7 | many | . | TRBV12-3/TRBV12-4 | TGTGCCAGCAGTTTAGCCGGGAGTGGGTCCGAGCAGTACTTC | CASSLAGSGSEQYF
TRBJ1-2 | once | TRBD1 | TRBV28 | TGTGCCAGCAGTTTATCGGGACAGGGGGTAGAAGGCTACACCTTC | CASSLSGQGVEGYTF
TRBJ2-5 | . | . | TRBV11-2 | TGTGCCAGCAGCTTAGATCCCTCTCGGGGGGAGACCCAGTACTTC | CASSLDPSRGETQYF
TRBJ1-1 | many | . | TRBV20-1 | TGCAGTGCGAGCCCCAGGGGGAACACTGAAGCTTTCTTT | CSASPRGNTEAFF
TRBJ2-5 | many | TRBD2 | TRBV12-3/TRBV12-4 | TGTGCCAGCGGCCGCGGGACTAGCATATGGGAGACCCAGTACTTC | CASGRGTSIWETQYF
TRBJ2-5 | . | . | TRBV7-8 | TGTGCCAGCAGCGACTCCGGGGTTCGGCAAGAGACCCAGTACTTC | CASSDSGVRQETQYF
TRBJ1-2 | many | . | TRBV12-3/TRBV12-4 | TGTGCCAGCAGTCCCTCGTTCCCCCAGGGTTATGGCTACACCTTC | CASSPSFPQGYGYTF
TRBJ1-2 | few | . | TRBV12-3/TRBV12-4 | TGTGCCAGCAGTTTGCGAAGGGGGACCTCTGATGGCTACACCTTC | CASSLRRGTSDGYTF
TRBJ1-2 | many | . | TRBV6-5 | TGTGCCAGCAGTTTCCGACACTTAAACTATGGCTACACCTTC | CASSFRHLNYGYTF
TRBJ1-1 | few | TRBD1 | TRBV6-2/TRBV6-3 | TGTGCCAGCAGTTACCCTCCGGGGACAGGCGGCGGGTGGTACACTGAAGCTTTCTTT | CASSYPPGTGGGWYTEAFF
TRBJ1-1 | many | . | TRBV10-3 | TGTGCCATCAGTGAACGGATGATGAACACTGAAGCTTTCTTT | CAISERMMNTEAFF
TRBJ1-5 | many | TRBD1 | TRBV19 | TGTGCCAGTGCGGGGACAGGCAATCAGCCCCAGCATTTT | CASAGTGNQPQHF
TRBJ2-5 | . | . | TRBV28 | TGTGCCAGCAGCCCCGGAAGCTCCTTATCGGAGACCCAGTACTTC | CASSPGSSLSETQYF
TRBJ2-7 | many | TRBD2 | TRBV6-2/TRBV6-3 | TGTGCCAGCAGTTATGGTCCTAGCGGGGTCTACGAGCAGTACTTC | CASSYGPSGVYEQYF
TRBJ2-2 | few | TRBD1 | TRBV6-4 | TGTGCCAGCAGTGACGGGGACAGGGCCGACACCGGGGAGCTGTTTTTT | CASSDGDRADTGELFF
TRBJ1-5 | many | . | TRBV2 | TGTGCCAGCAGTGGGACGAGAATTAATCAGCCCCAGCATTTT | CASSGTRINQPQHF
TRBJ2-7 | few | . | TRBV15 | TGTGCCACCAGCAGGCTGAAAGCCTACGAGCAGTACTTC | CATSRLKAYEQYF